The clone carrying this T cell receptor (beta chain) showed up just once. Its matching antigen is unknown. The source of the sample is a study of T cell responses to AZD1222 COVID-19 vaccine. General observations from the study: A mostly white British donor set with more females was recruited, and clonal diversity was possibly underestimated. The study reported that nearly half of spike-specific TCRs target unmutated variant regions. The span of vaccine-associated CD4 TCRs extended across spike, with dominance at 160-218 and 743-854. Rises in breadth and depth of Spike-specific TCRs came after two AZD1222 doses.

V gave up 6 bases and J gave up 3 bases, with 12 bases separating them. Germline-derived CDR1 and CDR2 are MNHEY and SMNVEV (reference sequence). This CDR3 has 14 amino acids. The table came from immunoSEQ multiplex PCR; TCRdb's copy has only in-frame clones and leaves some out. The table lists roughly 140,000 clones, just over 90% of them singletons. The V gene is TRBV27, the J gene TRBJ1-5; D ambiguous. This specimen consisted of peripheral blood, obtained on day 0 of AZD1222 vaccination. This receptor was identified in an adult in good health. The CDR3 protein is CASRSEGFNQPQHF. For the CDR3, the DNA is TGTGCCAGCAGAAGCGAGGGATTCAATCAGCCCCAGCATTTT.